There are many counts of the clone carrying this T cell receptor beta chain. The data were taken from a study of early T cells in non-severe SARS-CoV-2 infection. Study in general: Chains stayed unpaired after sequencing of bulk RNA from unsorted whole blood.

Unique molecular identifiers were attached to individual cDNA molecules. TCRdb re-called the 5' RACE reads through MiXCR, storing one row per CDR3 protein. Among 50,000 to 60,000 distinct CDR3 sequences listed, roughly 11% were seen once. Material: whole blood. This clonotype was sampled from an adult who was a healthcare worker with PCR-confirmed SARS-CoV-2 infection or an uninfected control (not recorded which).

CDR3 nucleotides: TGCGCCAGCAGTCGCAGGGGAGAGGATACGCAGTATTTT. This translates into CASSRRGEDTQYF. V and J are TRBV5-1 and TRBJ2-3; D perhaps matches TRBD1 (6 bases). Trimming shortened V by 5 bases and J by 6 bases, and 13 bases separated the two germline ends. The CDR3 has 13 amino acids. Per germline, CDR1 SGHRS and CDR2 YFSETQ.